Sequencing of this T cell receptor (beta chain) was carried out in a study of CD8+ T cells in alopecia areata. A remark on this clone: Its antigen is still unknown.

Sequencing templates came from extracted RNA that was reverse transcribed into cDNA. Sequenced by immunoSEQ multiplex PCR; TCRdb stores in-frame clones only, minus some. The data show about 110,000 clones, with under 60% seen just once and roughly a quarter held by the top ten. The length of the CDR3 is 19 residues. Trimming shortened V by 6 bases and J by 6 bases, and 32 bases separated the two germline ends. Per germline, CDR1 MNHEY and CDR2 SMNVEV (reference sequence). Findings and caveats of the study: Mice showed TCR sharing more clearly than patients did, possibly owing to HLA.

Alopecia areata patients gave lesional scalp punch biopsies and peripheral blood samples. The source material was NKG2D-low CD8+ T cells sorted from blood. The receptor was derived from a human donor with alopecia areata. The rearrangement uses TRBV27 and TRBJ1-2; TRBD1 might be the D (5 bases). CDR3 sequence (DNA): TGTGCCAGCAGAAGTGAAACGCCCCTCCTGTTCCCCCTAGGGGATGGCTACACCTTC. Its protein is CASRSETPLLFPLGDGYTF.